Following are 32 T cell receptor beta chains from one sample sequenced in a study of cytomegalovirus exposure and HLA in healthy donors. Primers for the PCR totalled 60 Vbeta and 13 Jbeta. Here immunoSEQ multiplex PCR was the method, and the copy in TCRdb shows in-frame clones only, minus some. The sample has approximately 120,000 clones, more than 70% seen once; the top ten hold approximately 9.6%. Sequencing was performed on PBMCs. The source of these receptors is a woman in her forties or fifties in good health and CMV-seropositive.

This clone was seen a handful of times. This sequence joins TRBV9 and TRBJ2-2; unclear D gene. Germline CDR1 is SGDLS and CDR2 is YYNGEE. V was trimmed by 1 base and J by 1 base, leaving 5 bases between them. The CDR3 loop spans 14 amino acids. The CDR3 loop reads CASSVYGNTGELFF. The CDR3, as DNA: TGTGCCAGCAGCGTATACGGGAACACCGGGGAGCTGTTTTTT. Using reference TRBV9 and TRBJ2-2 for the parts outside the CDR3, the full variable domain is DSGVTQTPKHLITATGQRVTLRCSPRSGDLSVYWYQQSLDQGLQFLIQYYNGEERAKGNILERFSAQQFPDLHSELNLSSLELGDSALYFCASSVYGNTGELFFGEGSRLTVL.

This clone has just a few counts. V and J are TRBV28 and TRBJ2-7, with TRBD1 as a possible D gene (8 bases). Germline CDR1 MDHEN, CDR2 SYDVKM. V gave up 8 bases and J gave up 12 bases, with 23 bases separating them. The length of the CDR3 is 13 residues. As DNA, the CDR3 is TGTGCCAGCGCCACAGGGGGGGCCCCACTTCCGTACTTC. Amino acids: CASATGGAPLPYF.

The chain has TRBV27 and TRBJ2-5; the D is unclear. This CDR3 contains 11 residues. Germline CDR1 and CDR2: MNHEY and SMNVEV (reference sequence). V shed 6 bases and J shed 9 bases, with 11 bases lying between them. The CDR3 sequence: CASRNKVAQYF. The CDR3 DNA reads as TGTGCCAGCAGGAACAAAGTCGCCCAGTACTTC.

This sequence joins TRBV30 and TRBJ1-1; D unclear. Trimming took off 2 bases at V and 2 bases at J, with 12 bases between the two ends. CDR1 is GTSNPN and CDR2 is SVGIG in the germline V gene (reference sequence). This CDR3 spans 14 amino acids. CDR3 DNA sequence: TGTGCCTGGAGTATGGCAGAGGAAAACACTGAAGCTTTCTTT. Translation: CAWSMAEENTEAFF.

This clone has a handful of counts. The chain recombines TRBV5-6 with TRBJ2-5; 9 bases fit TRBD2. The germline V gene encodes CDR1 SGHDT and CDR2 YYEEEE. This CDR3 has 15 residues. V lost 4 bases and J lost 4; bases outside the gene matches: 8. This CDR3 reads CASSIIAGERETQYF. The DNA for the CDR3 is TGTGCCAGCAGCATAATAGCGGGGGAGCGAGAGACCCAGTACTTC. Variable domain in full (rest from reference TRBV5-6 and TRBJ2-5): DAGVTQSPTHLIKTRGQQVTLRCSPKSGHDTVSWYQQALGQGPQFIFQYYEEEERQRGNFPDRFSGHQFPNYSSELNVNALLLGDSALYLCASSIIAGERETQYFGPGTRLLVL.

J is TRBJ1-2 and V is TRBV5-4; D not resolved. This CDR3 is built from 14 residues. Germline CDR1 SGHNT, CDR2 YYREEE (reference sequence). Trimming took 4 bases from V and 2 from J, leaving 12 bases between them. For the CDR3, the DNA is TGTGCCAGCAGCCCCGCCGCGGGGAACTATGGCTACACCTTC. This codes for CASSPAAGNYGYTF.

J is TRBJ1-5 and V is TRBV21-1; the DNA was not used to check the table's D call, TRBD1. TRBV21-1 is shown as a pseudogene. The CDR3 covers 14 residues. The CDR3 region has the DNA TGTGCCGGGCGTACCGGACACTCCAATCAGCCCCAGCATTTT. It specifies CAGRTGHSNQPQHF.

V and J are TRBV7-2 and TRBJ1-2, with unresolved D. The CDR3 sequence is 14 residues long. V dropped 5 bases and J dropped 5 bases, with 15 bases sitting between them. The germline gives CDR1 SGHTA, CDR2 FQGNSA. CDR3 in amino acids: CASSRVREPYGYTF. Here the CDR3 DNA reads TGTGCCAGCAGCCGGGTTCGGGAACCTTATGGCTACACCTTC.

The genes are TRBV9 and TRBJ2-3; D possibly corresponds to TRBD2 (6 bases). Trimming shortened V by 6 bases and J by 1 base, and 15 bases separated the two germline ends. Germline lookup yields CDR1 SGDLS and CDR2 YYNGEE. The CDR3 has 15 amino acids. CDR3 sequence (DNA): TGTGCCAGCACCGCAACCGGGGGAGGCACAGATACGCAGTATTTT. Translated, it gives CASTATGGGTDTQYF.

This clone was seen a single time. This chain links TRBV19 with TRBJ2-5; 8 bases are shared with TRBD2. V was pared by 5 bases and J by 5 bases, with 10 bases of the junction left unmatched. The V gene's germline CDR1 is LNHDA and CDR2 SQIVND (reference sequence). The CDR3 loop spans 15 amino acids. The CDR3 sequence: CASSVAGGGRETQYF. CDR3 DNA: TGTGCCAGTAGTGTGGCGGGAGGCGGGAGGGAGACCCAGTACTTC. Together with reference TRBV19 and TRBJ2-5, the CDR3 gives the full variable domain: DGGITQSPKYLFRKEGQNVTLSCEQNLNHDAMYWYRQDPGQGLRLIYYSQIVNDFQKGDIAEGYSVSREKKESFPLTVTSAQKNPTAFYLCASSVAGGGRETQYFGPGTRLLVL.

J is TRBJ1-1 and V is TRBV11-2; possible D gene TRBD1, 6 bases. Trimming took 3 bases from V and 5 from J, leaving 19 bases between them. The CDR3 contains 16 residues. Germline loops: CDR1 SGHAT, CDR2 FQNNGV. CDR3 region: CASSFGRPPRGTEAFF. CDR3 coding DNA: TGTGCCAGCAGCTTTGGCCGACCCCCTAGGGGGACTGAAGCTTTCTTT. Using reference TRBV11-2 and TRBJ1-1 for the parts outside the CDR3, the full variable domain is EAGVAQSPRYKIIEKRQSVAFWCNPISGHATLYWYQQILGQGPKLLIQFQNNGVVDDSQLPKDRFSAERLKGVDSTLKIQPAKLEDSAVYLCASSFGRPPRGTEAFFGQGTRLTVV.

J is TRBJ2-7 and V is TRBV10-3, with D perhaps TRBD1 (6 bases). Deletions cut 3 bases from V and 3 bases from J, with 21 bases between. The CDR3 totals 17 residues. The germline gives CDR1 ENHRY, CDR2 SYGVKD. CDR3 residues: CAISDPTGAKGDYEQYF. The CDR3 nucleotides read TGTGCCATCAGTGACCCTACTGGGGCTAAGGGGGACTACGAGCAGTACTTC.

The rearrangement uses TRBV4-1 and TRBJ1-5, with 11 bases that match TRBD1. V trimming: 4 bases; J trimming: 3 bases; junction bases outside the gene matches: 11. Germline lookup yields CDR1 MGHRA and CDR2 YSYEKL. The CDR3 is 18 amino acids. CDR3 loop: CASSRTGGVKMDNQPQHF. The CDR3 DNA sequence: TGCGCCAGCAGCCGGACAGGGGGCGTAAAGATGGACAATCAGCCCCAGCATTTT.

The chain uses TRBV6-4 and TRBJ2-2, with TRBD1 matching over 10 bases. V gave up 7 bases and J gave up 5 bases; unmatched junction bases: 4. The CDR3 is made up of 14 amino acids. Per the germline V gene, CDR1 is MRHNA and CDR2 is SNTAGT. DNA of the CDR3: TGTGCCAGCAAGACAGGGGGCGAAACCGGGGAGCTGTTTTTT. The encoded protein is CASKTGGETGELFF.

This clone was picked up a small number of times. The chain carries TRBV4-3 and TRBJ1-3, with 7 bases aligning to TRBD1. The CDR3 covers 18 residues. The germline CDR1 and CDR2 sequences are LGHNA and YSLEER. The V gene end was trimmed by 2 bases and the J gene end by 0 bases; junction bases not matched to a gene: 10. The CDR3 DNA follows: TGCGCCAGCAGCCAATTAACGGGACAGACCAACTCTGGAAACACCATATATTTT. Encoded protein: CASSQLTGQTNSGNTIYF.

V is TRBV7-2 and J is TRBJ2-5; the D gene is possibly TRBD2 (5 bases). Germline CDR1 is SGHTA and CDR2 is FQGNSA. Trimming left V 2 bases short and J 4 bases short, with 14 bases between. This CDR3 is built from 15 residues. In nucleotides, the CDR3 is TGTGCCAGCAGCTTACGTGGGAGTGTACCAGAGACCCAGTACTTC. Encoded protein: CASSLRGSVPETQYF.

The genes are TRBV7-9 and TRBJ2-3; D is unresolved. This CDR3 region has 13 residues. Germline CDR1 SEHNR, CDR2 FQNEAQ (reference sequence). With 2 bases removed from V and 4 bases from J, the gap between germline ends came to 7 bases. CDR3 DNA: TGTGCCAGCAGCTTATTCCCGGCAGATACGCAGTATTTT. Its translation: CASSLFPADTQYF.

The chain couples TRBV2 to TRBJ2-1; 8 bases map to TRBD2. The germline CDR1 and CDR2 sequences are SNHLY and FYNNEI. V lost 6 bases to trimming and J lost 7 bases; unmatched junction nucleotides: 11. CDR3 length: 15 amino acids. The CDR3 region has the DNA TGTGCCAGCAGCACCTACGGAGCGGGAGCTAATGAGCAGTTCTTC. Encoded protein: CASSTYGAGANEQFF.

The chain combines TRBV2 with TRBJ2-5; TRBD2 matches 10 bases. This CDR3 comprises 15 residues. Germline CDR1 is SNHLY and CDR2 is FYNNEI. J was trimmed by 4 bases and V by 7 bases; bases with no gene match: 9. The CDR3 sequence is CASIRSSGSGETQYF. CDR3 nucleotides: TGTGCCAGCATAAGGTCTAGCGGGAGTGGAGAGACCCAGTACTTC.

The J gene is TRBJ2-7, the V gene TRBV7-2; TRBD2 aligns across 11 bases. Losses at the gene ends were 5 bases for V and 4 bases for J; bases not matched to a gene: 4. This CDR3 region has 14 residues. Germline V CDR1 and CDR2: SGHTA, FQGNSA. The CDR3: CASSGSGRAYEQYF. In DNA, the CDR3 is TGTGCCAGCAGCGGTAGCGGGAGGGCTTACGAGCAGTACTTC.

V usage is TRBV10-3 and J usage is TRBJ1-1; 12 nucleotides line up with TRBD1. The trim removed 5 bases at V and 6 bases at J, leaving 4 bases unmatched. This CDR3 spans 14 amino acids. Germline CDR1 is ENHRY and CDR2 is SYGVKD. The CDR3, as DNA: TGTGCCATCAGTCCGGGACAGGGGGCGGCTGAAGCTTTCTTT. This translates into CAISPGQGAAEAFF.

The CDR3 nucleotides are TGTGCCAGTCGAACCCCGGGACAAGCCGGTCAGTTTTTT. The encoded protein is CASRTPGQAGQFF. The V gene is TRBV19, the J gene TRBJ2-2; a possible D gene is TRBD1 (6 bases). Germline CDR1 and CDR2: LNHDA and SQIVND (reference sequence). The V gene lost 8 bases and the J gene lost 16 bases, with 23 bases spanning the gap. This CDR3 spans 13 amino acids.

V gene TRBV4-2 combines with J gene TRBJ2-1; 9 bases map to TRBD2. The germline V gene encodes CDR1 LGHNA and CDR2 YNFKEQ. CDR3 length: 15 residues. The V gene end was trimmed by 4 bases and the J gene end by 3 bases; junction bases not matched to a gene: 4. CDR3 residues: CASSPRLADYNEQFF. The CDR3 DNA is TGTGCCAGCAGCCCCCGACTAGCGGACTACAATGAGCAGTTCTTC.

The chain employs TRBV2 and TRBJ2-3; 9 bases agree with TRBD2. CDR1 and CDR2 (germline): SNHLY, FYNNEI. V gave up 6 bases and J gave up 0 bases; unmatched junction bases: 13. This CDR3 is 18 amino acids long. Here the CDR3 reads CASRNSWASGTSTDTQYF. The DNA for the CDR3 is TGTGCCAGCAGGAACTCGTGGGCTAGCGGGACTAGCACAGATACGCAGTATTTT.

This chain connects TRBV6-6 to TRBJ2-1; D remains ambiguous. V lost 0 bases, J lost 6 bases, and 9 bases lay in between. This CDR3 spans 14 amino acids. Germline loops: CDR1 MNHNY, CDR2 SVGAGI (reference sequence). The CDR3: CASSYSARGNEQFF. In DNA form, the CDR3 reads TGTGCCAGCAGTTACTCGGCTAGAGGCAATGAGCAGTTCTTC.

The rearrangement uses TRBV12-5 and TRBJ1-2; 7 positions match TRBD1. The V gene end was trimmed by 2 bases and the J gene end by 6 bases; junction bases not matched to a gene: 6. There are 14 residues in the CDR3. Per the germline V gene, CDR1 is LGHNT and CDR2 is FRNRAP. DNA of the CDR3: TGTGCTAGTGGTTTGCAGAGAACAGGGGATGGCTACACCTTC. Encoded protein: CASGLQRTGDGYTF. Full variable domain (outside the CDR3, taken from reference TRBV12-5 and TRBJ1-2): DARVTQTPRHKVTEMGQEVTMRCQPILGHNTVFWYRQTMMQGLELLAYFRNRAPLDDSGMPKDRFSAEMPDATLATLKIQPSEPRDSAVYFCASGLQRTGDGYTFGSGTRLTVV.

The rearrangement links TRBV30 to TRBJ2-3, with D possibly TRBD2 on 6 matching bases. Between the trimmed V and J ends, which lost 4 bases and 6 bases, there was a span of 14 bases. The CDR3 runs 13 residues. Germline V CDR1 and CDR2: GTSNPN, SVGIG (reference sequence). CDR3 nucleotide sequence: TGTGCCTGGATGGGGGGTACCGTCGATACGCAGTATTTT. Its translation is CAWMGGTVDTQYF.

The chain links TRBV10-3 to TRBJ2-7; D unclear. Trimming took off 4 bases at V and 4 bases at J, with 5 bases between the two ends. In germline, CDR1 is ENHRY, CDR2 SYGVKD. The CDR3 consists of 11 residues. Here the CDR3 reads CAISGGYEQYF. The DNA for the CDR3 is TGTGCCATCAGTGGCGGATACGAGCAGTACTTC.

This sequence joins TRBV6-1 and TRBJ2-7; 9 bases agree with TRBD1. Germline CDR1 MNHNS, CDR2 SASEGT. CDR3 length equals 18 residues. V trimming: 2 bases; J trimming: 3 bases; junction bases outside the gene matches: 14. The CDR3 coding sequence is TGTGCCAGCAGTGAACGAAACAGGGGGCGCTCCTATAACTACGAGCAGTACTTC. Translated, it gives CASSERNRGRSYNYEQYF.

The rearrangement links TRBV29-1 to TRBJ2-5; 7 bases align to TRBD2. The closer fit of TRBJ2-7 to the DNA end suggests the J call may be wrong. The CDR3 totals 15 residues. The V gene's germline CDR1 is SQVTM and CDR2 ANQGSEA. The CDR3 nucleotides read TGCAGCGTTGATGGCCCTAGCGGAGCCTCCTACGAGCAGTACTTC. Protein: CSVDGPSGASYEQYF.

The rearrangement links TRBV20-1 to TRBJ2-3; D not resolved. Germline CDR1 DFQATT, CDR2 SNEGSKA (reference sequence). The length of the CDR3 is 11 residues. Trimming took 5 bases from V and 3 from J, leaving 6 bases between them. In nucleotides, the CDR3 is TGCAGTGCTCCCCAGACAGATACGCAGTATTTT. Protein product: CSAPQTDTQYF.

The chain couples TRBV19 to TRBJ1-5; 7 bases line up with TRBD1. The CDR3 is 14 amino acids. Germline-derived CDR1 and CDR2 are LNHDA and SQIVND (reference sequence). The V and J ends lost 9 bases and 2 bases, in that order; junction bases with no gene match: 7. Written as DNA, the CDR3 is TGTGCCAGCCGGACAGGTCGAGGCAATCAGCCCCAGCATTTT. It specifies CASRTGRGNQPQHF.